This TCR beta chain was documented in a study of pediatric ulcerative colitis. Regarding the study as a whole: Ulcerative colitis patients shared more blood-rectal clones than controls.

For this clone: Its cognate antigen is unknown.

One to two pinch biopsies were taken from the rectum during colonoscopy. Libraries were prepared by immunoSEQ multiplex PCR; TCRdb keeps only in-frame clonotypes and omits some of them. The sample has approximately 37,000 clones; 75% are singletons. This receptor was identified in a boy younger than 18 with severe ulcerative colitis. Sequencing input: gut tissue.

The CDR3 DNA reads TGCGCCAGCAGCCAAGATCCCCCTGGCCTAGCGGTAGGTGATACGCAGTATTTT. Protein product: CASSQDPPGLAVGDTQYF. The chain combines TRBV4-1 with TRBJ2-3, with 7 bases fitting TRBD2. This CDR3 spans 18 amino acids. Germline CDR1 and CDR2: MGHRA and YSYEKL. V dropped 0 bases and J dropped 6; count of bases not matched to a gene: 15.